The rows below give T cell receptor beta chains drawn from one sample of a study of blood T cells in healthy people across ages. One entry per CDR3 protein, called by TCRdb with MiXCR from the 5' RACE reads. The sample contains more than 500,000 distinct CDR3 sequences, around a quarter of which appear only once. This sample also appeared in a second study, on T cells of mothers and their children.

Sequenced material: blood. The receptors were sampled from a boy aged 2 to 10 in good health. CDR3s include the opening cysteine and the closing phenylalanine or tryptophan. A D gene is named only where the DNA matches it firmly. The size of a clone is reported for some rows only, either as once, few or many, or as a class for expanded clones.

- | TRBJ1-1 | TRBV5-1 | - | TGCGCCAGCAGCTTCTGGACAGCTAACACTGAAGCTTTCTTT | CASSFWTANTEAFF
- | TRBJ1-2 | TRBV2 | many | TGTGCCAGCAGTAAAAATAGCTATGGCTACACCTTC | CASSKNSYGYTF
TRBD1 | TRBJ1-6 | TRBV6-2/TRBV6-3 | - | TGTGCCAGCGGCCCTCCTTCCCTCCTCTGGACAGGGGACTCACCCCTCCACTTT | CASGPPSLLWTGDSPLHF
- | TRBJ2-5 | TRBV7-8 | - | TGTGCCAGCAGCCCAATGATGGAGGGAGCGAACCAAGAGACCCAGTACTTC | CASSPMMEGANQETQYF
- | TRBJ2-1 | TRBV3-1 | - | TGTGCCAGCAGCGACATGAGGGCGGTGCAGTTCTTC | CASSDMRAVQFF
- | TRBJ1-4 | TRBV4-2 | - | TGTGCCAGCAGCCAAGGAGAGAGGGGGACGGATGAAAAACTGTTTTTT | CASSQGERGTDEKLFF
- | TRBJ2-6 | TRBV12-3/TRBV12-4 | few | TGTGCCAGCACGTCCTTGATTGGGGCCAACGTCCTGACTTTC | CASTSLIGANVLTF
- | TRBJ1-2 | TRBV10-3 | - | TGTGCCATCAGTGAAGGGGGGGATGGCTACACCTTC | CAISEGGDGYTF
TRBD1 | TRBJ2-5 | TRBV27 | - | TGTGCCAGCAGTTTAAGAGGGGGCGTACTCATGGAGACCCAGTACTTC | CASSLRGGVLMETQYF
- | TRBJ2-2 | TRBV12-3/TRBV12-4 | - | TGTGCCAGCAGTCTCGTAGAGGGATCAGGAACCGGGGAGCTGTTTTTT | CASSLVEGSGTGELFF
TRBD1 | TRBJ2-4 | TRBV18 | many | TGTGCCAGCTCACCGGACAGGGAAAACATTCAGTACTTC | CASSPDRENIQYF
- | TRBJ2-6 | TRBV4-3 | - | TGCGCCAGCAGCCAAGGAATAGAGGGTGCTGGGGCCAACGTCCCGACTTTC | CASSQGIEGAGANVPTF
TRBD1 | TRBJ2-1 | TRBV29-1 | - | TGCAGCGTTATGGGACAGGGGGCGGGCGAGCAGTTCTTC | CSVMGQGAGEQFF
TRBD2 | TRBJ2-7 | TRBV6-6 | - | TGTGCCAGCAGTAAAGGGGAGGGGACCTACGAGCAGTACTTC | CASSKGEGTYEQYF
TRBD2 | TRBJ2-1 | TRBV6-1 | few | TGTGCCAGCAGTGAAGCGTACGGGGGGGCCTCCTACAATGAGCAGTTCTTC | CASSEAYGGASYNEQFF
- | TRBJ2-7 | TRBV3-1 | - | TGTGCCAGCAGCCAAGGAACTGACGCCTCCTACGAGCAGTACTTC | CASSQGTDASYEQYF
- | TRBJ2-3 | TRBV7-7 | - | TGTGCCAGCAGCTTTAACGTGGGGGAGTGGCAGTATTTT | CASSFNVGEWQYF
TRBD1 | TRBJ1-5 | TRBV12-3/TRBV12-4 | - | TGTGCCAGCAGTGTAACAGGGGCAAACAATCAGCCCCAGCATTTT | CASSVTGANNQPQHF
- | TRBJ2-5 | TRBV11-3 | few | TGTGCCAGCAGCGTAAGGGGTTTGGACCAAGAGACCCAGTACTTC | CASSVRGLDQETQYF
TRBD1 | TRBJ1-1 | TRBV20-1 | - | TGCAGTGCTAGAGATCTTGGACAGGGCCCTACGGCTTTCTTT | CSARDLGQGPTAFF
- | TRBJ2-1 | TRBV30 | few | TGTGCCTGGAGTAAGGACCCGGGGAATAGGAATGAGCAGTTCTTC | CAWSKDPGNRNEQFF
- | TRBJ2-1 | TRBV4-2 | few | TGTGCCAGCAGCCAAGCTGTCGGAAACTCCTACAATGAGCAGTTCTTC | CASSQAVGNSYNEQFF
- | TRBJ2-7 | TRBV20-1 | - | TGCAGTGCTAGATCCCAACAGGGATACGAGCAGTACTTC | CSARSQQGYEQYF
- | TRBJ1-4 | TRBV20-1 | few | TGCAGTGCTAGTGTAGGGGGGGCAACTAATGAAAAACTGTTTTTT | CSASVGGATNEKLFF
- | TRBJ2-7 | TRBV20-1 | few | TGCAGTGCCAAGGGACTGACAATCTACGAGCAGTACTTC | CSAKGLTIYEQYF
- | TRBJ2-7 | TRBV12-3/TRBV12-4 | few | TGTGCCAGCAGTTTTGGGCAGGCGACCTCCTACGAGCAGTACTTC | CASSFGQATSYEQYF
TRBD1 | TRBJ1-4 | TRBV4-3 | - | TGCGCCAGCAGCCAAGAACAGGGGGCTCGGGAAAAACTGTTTTTT | CASSQEQGAREKLFF
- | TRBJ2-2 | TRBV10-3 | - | TGTGCCATCAGCGAAAAGGGCAGAGGGACCGGGGAGCTGTTTTTT | CAISEKGRGTGELFF
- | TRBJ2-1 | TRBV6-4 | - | TGTGCCAGCAGTGACGGGAACCGTTACAATGAGCAGTTCTTC | CASSDGNRYNEQFF
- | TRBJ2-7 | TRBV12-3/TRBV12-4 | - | TGTGCCAGCAGCTGGGGCTCAAGCTCCTACGAGCAGTACTTC | CASSWGSSSYEQYF
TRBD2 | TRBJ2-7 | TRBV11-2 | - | TGTGCCAGCAGCTTAAGCGGGAGCGGGTTCTACGTGCAGTACTTC | CASSLSGSGFYVQYF
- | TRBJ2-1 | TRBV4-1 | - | TGCGCCAGCAGCCAAGATCCTAACTCCTACAATGAGCAGTTCTTC | CASSQDPNSYNEQFF
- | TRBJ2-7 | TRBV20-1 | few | TGCAGTGCTAGAGATCCAGCAGGACACGAGCAGTACTTC | CSARDPAGHEQYF
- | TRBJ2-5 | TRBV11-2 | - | TGTGCCAGCAGATCCACCCGCGGCTCAGGAGAGACCCAGTACTTC | CASRSTRGSGETQYF
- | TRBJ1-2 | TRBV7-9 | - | TGTGCCAGCAGCTTGGAAGGCTACACCTTC | CASSLEGYTF
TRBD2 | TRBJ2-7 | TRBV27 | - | TGTGCCAGCAGTTTTAGTTCTAGCGGGGGATTATACGAGCAGTACTTC | CASSFSSSGGLYEQYF
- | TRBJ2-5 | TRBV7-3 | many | TGTGCCAGCAGCACCGGCGGGGTCCAAGAGACCCAGTACTTC | CASSTGGVQETQYF
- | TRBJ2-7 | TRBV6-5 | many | TGTGCCAGCAGTTACTCGACCTCCTACGAGCAGTACTTC | CASSYSTSYEQYF
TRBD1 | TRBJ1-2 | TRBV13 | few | TGTGCCAGCAGCCGTCCGGGGACAGGCAAGACCTATGGCTACACCTTC | CASSRPGTGKTYGYTF
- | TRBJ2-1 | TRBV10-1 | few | TGCGCCAGCAGTGAGTACAGGGGACTGTTCAATGAGCAGTTCTTC | CASSEYRGLFNEQFF
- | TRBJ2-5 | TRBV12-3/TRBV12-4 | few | TGTGCCAGCAGGAGAACAGGGATCCAAGAGACCCAGTACTTC | CASRRTGIQETQYF
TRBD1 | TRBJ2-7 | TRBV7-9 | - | TGTGCCAGCAGCTTAGGACAGGGACCCAACCGCCTCGAGCAGTACTTC | CASSLGQGPNRLEQYF
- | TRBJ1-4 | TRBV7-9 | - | TGTGCCAGCAGCGCCGGTACAGGGCGGAAAAAACTGTTTTTT | CASSAGTGRKKLFF
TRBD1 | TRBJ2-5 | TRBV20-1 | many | TGCAGTGCTAGCCGAAGACAGGGAATTCGACAAGAGACCCAGTACTTC | CSASRRQGIRQETQYF
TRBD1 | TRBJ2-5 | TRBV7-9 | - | TGTGCCAGCAGCCAACGGGACAGGGCAACCTCCGTTTACTTC | CASSQRDRATSVYF